Listed below are T cell receptor beta chains from one sample, sequenced in a study of blood T cell repertoires in COVID-19. TCRdb keeps only in-frame clones here, not all; method: immunoSEQ multiplex PCR. Of about 280,000 clones in the sample, nearly 90% are singletons; the top ten hold about 1%. The sample comprised PBMCs or T cells enriched from blood (not recorded which). These receptors were taken from a woman in her 30s who had recovered from COVID-19. The CDR3 runs from the conserved cysteine through the conserved F or W. Fields, in order: clone size, J gene, V gene, D gene, CDR3 length, CDR3 protein, CDR3 DNA. The D gene is left open where the match is weak. Clone size is stated in some rows and not others, as once, few, many or a class when expanded.

clone_size: .; j_call: TRBJ1-1; v_call: TRBV4-1; d_call: .; cdr3_length: 14; cdr3_aa: CASSQFMTRGEAFF; cdr3_nt: TGCGCCAGCAGCCAATTCATGACCCGGGGGGAAGCTTTCTTT
clone_size: .; j_call: TRBJ1-1; v_call: TRBV2; d_call: .; cdr3_length: 14; cdr3_aa: CASSERRAGTEAFF; cdr3_nt: TGTGCCAGCAGTGAAAGGAGGGCGGGCACTGAAGCTTTCTTT
clone_size: .; j_call: TRBJ2-3; v_call: TRBV30; d_call: TRBD1; cdr3_length: 14; cdr3_aa: CAWSPPGTVRSQYF; cdr3_nt: TGTGCCTGGAGTCCCCCGGGGACAGTGAGGTCGCAGTATTTT
clone_size: .; j_call: TRBJ2-2; v_call: TRBV5-1; d_call: .; cdr3_length: 15; cdr3_aa: CASSLSRTNTGELFF; cdr3_nt: TGCGCCAGCAGCTTGTCCAGAACGAACACCGGGGAGCTGTTTTTT
clone_size: .; j_call: TRBJ2-1; v_call: TRBV30; d_call: .; cdr3_length: 19; cdr3_aa: CAWSAKTGSILEEENEQFF; cdr3_nt: TGTGCCTGGAGTGCCAAAACCGGTAGTATACTCGAGGAAGAGAATGAGCAGTTCTTC
clone_size: .; j_call: TRBJ2-5; v_call: TRBV10-3; d_call: TRBD2; cdr3_length: 13; cdr3_aa: CATTRGVGETQYF; cdr3_nt: TGTGCCACCACTCGGGGGGTGGGAGAGACCCAGTACTTC
clone_size: .; j_call: TRBJ1-2; v_call: TRBV12-3/TRBV12-4; d_call: .; cdr3_length: 13; cdr3_aa: CASTIRISQGYTF; cdr3_nt: TGTGCCAGCACCATAAGGATCTCACAGGGCTACACCTTC
clone_size: .; j_call: TRBJ2-7; v_call: TRBV5-1; d_call: TRBD2; cdr3_length: 17; cdr3_aa: CASSLFSSSGNTYEQYF; cdr3_nt: TGCGCCAGCAGCTTGTTTAGTTCTAGCGGGAACACCTACGAGCAGTACTTC
clone_size: .; j_call: TRBJ2-3; v_call: TRBV25-1; d_call: TRBD2; cdr3_length: 15; cdr3_aa: CASSASGIFTDTQYF; cdr3_nt: TGTGCCAGCAGTGCTAGCGGGATCTTCACAGATACGCAGTATTTT
clone_size: .; j_call: TRBJ2-3; v_call: TRBV19; d_call: TRBD1; cdr3_length: 16; cdr3_aa: CASSRQGAIYTDTQYF; cdr3_nt: TGTGCCAGTAGTAGGCAGGGGGCCATCTACACAGATACGCAGTATTTT
clone_size: .; j_call: TRBJ2-7; v_call: TRBV19; d_call: .; cdr3_length: 16; cdr3_aa: CASSILTPSGGTEQYF; cdr3_nt: TGTGCCAGTAGTATCCTAACCCCGTCTGGCGGAACCGAGCAGTACTTC
clone_size: .; j_call: TRBJ2-2; v_call: TRBV7-9; d_call: .; cdr3_length: 13; cdr3_aa: CASSRVKPGELFF; cdr3_nt: TGTGCCAGCAGCCGGGTGAAGCCCGGGGAGCTGTTTTTT
clone_size: once; j_call: TRBJ1-1; v_call: TRBV6-1; d_call: .; cdr3_length: 20; cdr3_aa: CASSGRKTGGLVGAYTEAFF; cdr3_nt: TGTGCCAGCAGTGGACGAAAAACGGGAGGTTTAGTGGGGGCTTACACTGAAGCTTTCTTT
clone_size: once; j_call: TRBJ2-6; v_call: TRBV6-2/TRBV6-3; d_call: .; cdr3_length: 16; cdr3_aa: CASSFDRPSGANVLTF; cdr3_nt: TGTGCCAGCAGTTTTGACAGGCCCTCTGGGGCCAACGTCCTGACTTTC
clone_size: few; j_call: TRBJ1-1; v_call: TRBV6-5; d_call: .; cdr3_length: 15; cdr3_aa: CASSAAGGRGTEAFF; cdr3_nt: TGTGCCAGCTCGGCCGCGGGGGGGCGAGGGACTGAAGCTTTCTTT
clone_size: .; j_call: TRBJ1-1; v_call: TRBV29-1; d_call: .; cdr3_length: 15; cdr3_aa: CSAARTPGSGTEAFF; cdr3_nt: TGCAGCGCCGCCCGGACTCCCGGCTCGGGCACTGAAGCTTTCTTT
clone_size: .; j_call: TRBJ1-2; v_call: TRBV3-1/TRBV3-2; d_call: .; cdr3_length: 14; cdr3_aa: CASSQERTAYGYTF; cdr3_nt: TGTGCCAGCAGCCAAGAAAGGACAGCCTATGGCTACACCTTC
clone_size: .; j_call: TRBJ1-2; v_call: TRBV28; d_call: .; cdr3_length: 14; cdr3_aa: CASSFPGGDYGYTF; cdr3_nt: TGTGCCAGCAGTTTCCCCGGAGGTGACTATGGCTACACCTTC
clone_size: .; j_call: TRBJ1-5; v_call: TRBV28; d_call: .; cdr3_length: 15; cdr3_aa: CASSLGRTINQPQHF; cdr3_nt: TGTGCCAGCAGTTTAGGACGGACTATAAATCAGCCCCAGCATTTT
clone_size: .; j_call: TRBJ2-1; v_call: TRBV4-1; d_call: TRBD2; cdr3_length: 18; cdr3_aa: CASSPRQGDGGGYNEQFF; cdr3_nt: TGCGCCAGCAGCCCCCGACAAGGTGATGGCGGGGGGTACAATGAGCAGTTCTTC
clone_size: .; j_call: TRBJ1-2; v_call: TRBV7-6; d_call: TRBD1; cdr3_length: 15; cdr3_aa: CASSLGPGTGVGYTF; cdr3_nt: TGTGCCAGCAGCTTAGGCCCCGGGACAGGGGTTGGCTACACCTTC
clone_size: few; j_call: TRBJ2-7; v_call: TRBV19; d_call: .; cdr3_length: 13; cdr3_aa: CASSKRVTGEQYF; cdr3_nt: TGTGCCAGTAGTAAACGGGTCACAGGGGAGCAGTACTTC
clone_size: .; j_call: TRBJ1-2; v_call: TRBV29-1; d_call: TRBD1; cdr3_length: 14; cdr3_aa: CSVVTGVHSMGYTF; cdr3_nt: TGCAGCGTTGTTACAGGGGTACATTCTATGGGCTACACCTTC
clone_size: .; j_call: TRBJ2-7; v_call: TRBV4-3; d_call: TRBD1; cdr3_length: 21; cdr3_aa: CASSQDLAGTGGIRSSYEQYF; cdr3_nt: TGCGCCAGCAGCCAAGATCTGGCCGGGACAGGGGGCATCCGGAGCTCCTACGAGCAGTACTTC
clone_size: .; j_call: TRBJ1-5; v_call: TRBV6-2/TRBV6-3; d_call: .; cdr3_length: 19; cdr3_aa: CASSSPKRVGGQGNQPQHF; cdr3_nt: TGTGCCAGCAGTTCCCCCAAGAGGGTAGGGGGTCAGGGCAATCAGCCCCAGCATTTT
clone_size: .; j_call: TRBJ1-1; v_call: TRBV5-1; d_call: .; cdr3_length: 15; cdr3_aa: CASSAPTGTNTEAFF; cdr3_nt: TGCGCCAGCAGCGCCCCAACAGGGACCAACACTGAAGCTTTCTTT
clone_size: .; j_call: TRBJ1-3; v_call: TRBV7-9; d_call: .; cdr3_length: 14; cdr3_aa: CASSLGTSGNTIYF; cdr3_nt: TGTGCCAGCAGCTTAGGGACTTCTGGAAACACCATATATTTT
clone_size: .; j_call: TRBJ2-7; v_call: TRBV4-1; d_call: .; cdr3_length: 15; cdr3_aa: CASSQAWGVGYEQYF; cdr3_nt: TGCGCCAGCAGCCAAGCTTGGGGGGTCGGCTACGAGCAGTACTTC
clone_size: once; j_call: TRBJ2-1; v_call: TRBV18; d_call: TRBD2; cdr3_length: 14; cdr3_aa: CASSGLAGDNEQFF; cdr3_nt: TGTGCCAGCTCGGGACTAGCGGGAGACAATGAGCAGTTCTTC
clone_size: .; j_call: TRBJ1-5; v_call: TRBV28; d_call: TRBD1; cdr3_length: 15; cdr3_aa: CASSAVDRGHQPQHF; cdr3_nt: TGTGCCAGCAGTGCTGTTGACAGGGGGCATCAGCCCCAGCATTTT
clone_size: .; j_call: TRBJ1-2; v_call: TRBV28; d_call: .; cdr3_length: 14; cdr3_aa: CASSSIPTDYGYTF; cdr3_nt: TGTGCCAGCAGTTCTATCCCCACGGACTATGGCTACACCTTC
clone_size: .; j_call: TRBJ2-7; v_call: TRBV19; d_call: .; cdr3_length: 15; cdr3_aa: CASSSGAGAVYEQYF; cdr3_nt: TGTGCCAGTAGCTCAGGGGCGGGGGCGGTCTACGAGCAGTACTTC
clone_size: .; j_call: TRBJ1-5; v_call: TRBV6-2/TRBV6-3; d_call: .; cdr3_length: 14; cdr3_aa: CASSLDTTYQPQHF; cdr3_nt: TGTGCCAGCAGTTTGGACACAACTTATCAGCCCCAGCATTTT
clone_size: .; j_call: TRBJ2-1; v_call: TRBV5-3; d_call: TRBD2; cdr3_length: 17; cdr3_aa: CARSLAQRTSGDNEQFF; cdr3_nt: TGTGCCAGAAGCTTGGCCCAGAGGACTAGCGGGGACAATGAGCAGTTCTTC
clone_size: .; j_call: TRBJ2-2; v_call: TRBV7-6; d_call: TRBD2; cdr3_length: 17; cdr3_aa: CASSSRYSGGTDGELFF; cdr3_nt: TGTGCCAGCAGCTCCAGATATAGCGGGGGGACGGACGGGGAGCTGTTTTTT
clone_size: .; j_call: TRBJ2-3; v_call: TRBV9; d_call: .; cdr3_length: 16; cdr3_aa: CASSVTGKPVTDTQYF; cdr3_nt: TGTGCCAGCAGCGTCACAGGGAAACCCGTAACAGATACGCAGTATTTT
clone_size: .; j_call: TRBJ2-7; v_call: TRBV11-3; d_call: TRBD2; cdr3_length: 18; cdr3_aa: CASSLASSRGGPSYEQYF; cdr3_nt: TGTGCCAGCAGCTTAGCATCGTCACGGGGGGGCCCATCCTACGAGCAGTACTTC
clone_size: .; j_call: TRBJ1-6; v_call: TRBV7-9; d_call: TRBD1; cdr3_length: 15; cdr3_aa: CASSLNTGGGSPLHF; cdr3_nt: TGTGCCAGCAGCTTGAACACAGGGGGCGGTTCACCCCTCCACTTT
clone_size: once; j_call: TRBJ2-3; v_call: TRBV6-4; d_call: TRBD2; cdr3_length: 15; cdr3_aa: CASSVERGGTDTQYF; cdr3_nt: TGTGCCAGCAGTGTGGAGCGGGGGGGCACAGATACGCAGTATTTT
clone_size: .; j_call: TRBJ2-5; v_call: TRBV5-1; d_call: .; cdr3_length: 15; cdr3_aa: CASSLVTAGQETQYF; cdr3_nt: TGCGCCAGCAGCTTGGTTACGGCGGGGCAAGAGACCCAGTACTTC
clone_size: .; j_call: TRBJ2-2; v_call: TRBV10-2; d_call: TRBD2; cdr3_length: 17; cdr3_aa: CASSDRGAGVDTGELFF; cdr3_nt: TGCGCCAGCAGTGACCGTGGGGCGGGAGTGGACACCGGGGAGCTGTTTTTT
clone_size: .; j_call: TRBJ1-2; v_call: TRBV5-1; d_call: .; cdr3_length: 15; cdr3_aa: CASSLGGRLREGYTF; cdr3_nt: TGCGCCAGCAGCTTGGGGGGCAGGCTCCGGGAGGGCTACACCTTC
clone_size: .; j_call: TRBJ2-1; v_call: TRBV14; d_call: TRBD2; cdr3_length: 15; cdr3_aa: CASRNSGSGDNEQFF; cdr3_nt: TGTGCCAGCAGAAATAGCGGGTCAGGCGACAATGAGCAGTTCTTC
clone_size: .; j_call: TRBJ1-4; v_call: TRBV27; d_call: TRBD1; cdr3_length: 15; cdr3_aa: CASSSYRGTNEKLFF; cdr3_nt: TGTGCCAGCAGTTCGTACAGGGGCACAAATGAAAAACTGTTTTTT
clone_size: .; j_call: TRBJ1-2; v_call: TRBV19; d_call: .; cdr3_length: 14; cdr3_aa: CASSQLGTYDGYTF; cdr3_nt: TGTGCCAGTAGTCAACTTGGGACATATGATGGCTACACCTTC
clone_size: .; j_call: TRBJ1-2; v_call: TRBV9; d_call: TRBD1; cdr3_length: 14; cdr3_aa: CASSAGTATYGYTF; cdr3_nt: TGTGCCAGCAGCGCCGGGACAGCAACCTATGGCTACACCTTC
clone_size: .; j_call: TRBJ2-1; v_call: TRBV9; d_call: .; cdr3_length: 15; cdr3_aa: CASSGGVGSYNEQFF; cdr3_nt: TGTGCCAGCAGTGGAGGTGTAGGCTCCTACAATGAGCAGTTCTTC
clone_size: once; j_call: TRBJ1-2; v_call: TRBV9; d_call: TRBD1; cdr3_length: 20; cdr3_aa: CASNSKLAKPTPRTGDGYTF; cdr3_nt: TGTGCCAGCAACTCGAAGCTTGCGAAGCCAACACCCAGGACAGGGGATGGCTACACCTTC
clone_size: .; j_call: TRBJ2-3; v_call: TRBV28; d_call: TRBD2; cdr3_length: 16; cdr3_aa: CASSPGLAGGTDTQYF; cdr3_nt: TGTGCCAGCAGTCCGGGACTAGCGGGGGGCACAGATACGCAGTATTTT
clone_size: .; j_call: TRBJ1-2; v_call: TRBV25-1; d_call: .; cdr3_length: 12; cdr3_aa: CASSAYSYGYTF; cdr3_nt: TGTGCCAGCAGTGCATACAGCTATGGCTACACCTTC
clone_size: .; j_call: TRBJ2-2; v_call: TRBV28; d_call: TRBD1; cdr3_length: 15; cdr3_aa: CASSLPPGQPRELFF; cdr3_nt: TGTGCCAGCAGTCTGCCCCCGGGACAGCCTCGGGAGCTGTTTTTT
clone_size: few; j_call: TRBJ1-1; v_call: TRBV18; d_call: .; cdr3_length: 11; cdr3_aa: CASSPRGEAFF; cdr3_nt: TGTGCCAGCTCACCGCGAGGGGAAGCTTTCTTT
clone_size: .; j_call: TRBJ2-6; v_call: TRBV5-1; d_call: .; cdr3_length: 16; cdr3_aa: CASSHPSSGGANVLTF; cdr3_nt: TGCGCCAGCAGCCATCCCTCCTCGGGGGGGGCCAACGTCCTGACTTTC
clone_size: .; j_call: TRBJ2-2; v_call: TRBV5-1; d_call: .; cdr3_length: 14; cdr3_aa: CASSSEGSAGELFF; cdr3_nt: TGCGCCAGCAGCTCGGAGGGGTCCGCCGGGGAGCTGTTTTTT
clone_size: .; j_call: TRBJ1-5; v_call: TRBV27; d_call: .; cdr3_length: 16; cdr3_aa: CASSPLLTALNQPQHF; cdr3_nt: TGTGCCAGCAGTCCGCTATTGACAGCGCTAAATCAGCCCCAGCATTTT
clone_size: .; j_call: TRBJ1-2; v_call: TRBV6-1; d_call: .; cdr3_length: 13; cdr3_aa: CASSEGHSYGYTF; cdr3_nt: TGTGCCAGCAGTGAAGGACATTCCTATGGCTACACCTTC
clone_size: .; j_call: TRBJ2-2; v_call: TRBV5-1; d_call: TRBD2; cdr3_length: 20; cdr3_aa: CASSYSGTRGPPPNTGELFF; cdr3_nt: TGCGCCAGCAGCTACTCCGGGACTAGAGGACCCCCCCCGAACACCGGGGAGCTGTTTTTT
clone_size: .; j_call: TRBJ2-2; v_call: TRBV7-6; d_call: TRBD2; cdr3_length: 18; cdr3_aa: CASSSSLGTTETTGELFF; cdr3_nt: TGTGCCAGCAGCTCCTCGTTGGGGACTACTGAAACCACCGGGGAGCTGTTTTTT
clone_size: .; j_call: TRBJ2-5; v_call: TRBV28; d_call: .; cdr3_length: 16; cdr3_aa: CASSLVGTQGRETQYF; cdr3_nt: TGTGCCAGCAGTTTAGTCGGGACTCAAGGCAGGGAGACCCAGTACTTC